This note documents a single TCR beta chain sequence. Its antigen is as yet unknown. This sample was included in a study of vaccination and CD4 T cells after COVID-19. Study summary: Between diagnosis and the drawing of post-COVID samples lay a median approximately 95 days (range 35 to 161). Findings and limits, study-wide: Within the convalescent patients, spike mono-reactivity was found in 304 of 307 vaccine-specific clones. A median of about 90% of reactive clones, in convalescent patients, became evident only post-vaccination.

Sequenced with the Oncomine TCR Beta short-read assay was DNA taken from cultured CD4+ T cells. Someone extracted genomic DNA from cultured CD4+ T cells. One entry per CDR3 protein results from TCRdb running MiXCR on the PCR reads. The sample contains about 21,000 distinct CDR3 sequences, approximately 48% of which appear only once. Treatment specified: roughly ten-day PBMC culture with coronavirus spike peptide pools or control peptides (ViraFEST assay). V was shortened by 2 bases and J by 0 bases, with 9 bases between the two germline ends. The length of the CDR3 is 14 residues. Germline V CDR1 and CDR2: DFQATT, SNEGSKA (reference sequence).

The sequence came from a human donor with COVID-19. V is TRBV20-1 and J is TRBJ2-3, with a weak D call TRBD1 (5 bases). The sequenced sample was cultured CD4+ T cells from blood. CDR3 DNA: TGCAGTGCTAGATCGTGGGGCAGCACAGATACGCAGTATTTT. Amino acid sequence: CSARSWGSTDTQYF.